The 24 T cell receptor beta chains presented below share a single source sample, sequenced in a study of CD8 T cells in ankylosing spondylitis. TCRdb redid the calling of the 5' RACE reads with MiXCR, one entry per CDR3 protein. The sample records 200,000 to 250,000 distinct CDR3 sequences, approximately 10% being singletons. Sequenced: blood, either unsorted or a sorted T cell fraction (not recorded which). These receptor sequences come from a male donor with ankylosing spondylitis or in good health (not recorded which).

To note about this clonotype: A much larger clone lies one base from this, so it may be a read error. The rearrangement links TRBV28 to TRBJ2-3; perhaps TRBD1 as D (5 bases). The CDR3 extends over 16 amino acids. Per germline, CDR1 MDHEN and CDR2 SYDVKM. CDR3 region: CANSRLDSLGTDTQYF. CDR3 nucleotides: TGTGCCAACAGTCGCCTCGACAGTCTAGGCACAGATACGCAGTATTTT.

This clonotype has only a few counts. CDR3 protein: CASSTRGGGTDTQYF. In DNA, the CDR3 is TGTGCCAGCAGTACTCGGGGGGGGGGCACAGATACGCAGTATTTT. The chain has TRBV12-3 or TRBV12-4 and TRBJ2-3; 8 positions agree with TRBD2. J gave up 1 base and V 5 bases, and 5 bases lay outside the gene matches. The CDR3 is 15 residues long.

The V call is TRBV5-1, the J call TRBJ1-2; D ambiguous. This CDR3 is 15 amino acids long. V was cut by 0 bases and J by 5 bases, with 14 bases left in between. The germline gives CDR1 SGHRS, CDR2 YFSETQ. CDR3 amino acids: CASSLDSGSGYGYTF. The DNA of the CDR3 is TGCGCCAGCAGCTTGGATTCGGGATCTGGGTATGGCTACACCTTC.

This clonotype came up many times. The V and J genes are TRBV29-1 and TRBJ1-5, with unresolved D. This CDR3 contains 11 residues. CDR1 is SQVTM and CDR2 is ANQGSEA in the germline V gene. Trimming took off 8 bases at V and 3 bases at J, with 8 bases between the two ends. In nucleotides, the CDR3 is TGCAGCCCCGCGATCAATCAGCCCCAGCATTTT. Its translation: CSPAINQPQHF.

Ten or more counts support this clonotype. The CDR3 sequence: CSARPPGTALNQPQHF. The CDR3 DNA reads as TGCAGTGCTAGACCCCCGGGGACGGCTTTAAATCAGCCCCAGCATTTT. The chain joins TRBV20-1 to TRBJ1-5, with a tentative D call TRBD1 (5 bases). Germline V lookup: CDR1 DFQATT, CDR2 SNEGSKA (reference sequence). V was pared by 2 bases and J by 4 bases, with 18 bases between. The CDR3 length is 16 residues.

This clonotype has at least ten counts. The CDR3 spells CATSRGDYQETQYF. Written as DNA, the CDR3 is TGTGCCACCAGTCGGGGGGACTACCAAGAGACCCAGTACTTC. The V call is TRBV24-1, the J call TRBJ2-5; the match to TRBD2 covers 7 bases. The junction had 3 bases not matched to a gene; V was cut back by 6 bases and J by 0 bases. Germline CDR1 is KGHDR and CDR2 is SFDVKD. The CDR3 loop spans 14 amino acids.

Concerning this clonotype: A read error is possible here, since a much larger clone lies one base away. CDR3 DNA: TGTGCCAGCTGCAAGGACAGGGGGCGCGATTCACCCCTCCACTTT. It is translated as CASCKDRGRDSPLHF. V is TRBV7-3 and J is TRBJ1-6, with TRBD1 matching over 11 bases. Germline CDR1 and CDR2: SGHTA and FQGTGA. With V trimmed by 8 bases and J by 8 bases, 8 bases remained unmatched. The CDR3 is made up of 15 amino acids.

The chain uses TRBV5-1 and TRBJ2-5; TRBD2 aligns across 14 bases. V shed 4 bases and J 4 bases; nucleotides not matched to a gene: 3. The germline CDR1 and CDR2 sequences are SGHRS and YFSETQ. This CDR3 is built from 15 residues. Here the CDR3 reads CASSRTSGGPETQYF. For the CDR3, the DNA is TGCGCCAGCAGCCGGACTAGCGGGGGGCCAGAGACCCAGTACTTC.

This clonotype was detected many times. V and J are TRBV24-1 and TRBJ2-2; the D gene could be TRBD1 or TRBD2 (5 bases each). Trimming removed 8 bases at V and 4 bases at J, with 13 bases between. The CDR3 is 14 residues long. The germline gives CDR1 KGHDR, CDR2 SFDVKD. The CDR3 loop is CATTGTYGTGELFF. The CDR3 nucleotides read TGTGCCACCACCGGGACCTACGGCACCGGGGAGCTGTTTTTT.

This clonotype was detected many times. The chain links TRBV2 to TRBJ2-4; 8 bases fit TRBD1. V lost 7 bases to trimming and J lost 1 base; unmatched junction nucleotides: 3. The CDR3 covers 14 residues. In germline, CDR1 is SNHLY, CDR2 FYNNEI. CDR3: CASMTGAAKNIQYF. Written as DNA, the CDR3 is TGTGCCAGCATGACAGGGGCTGCCAAAAACATTCAGTACTTC.

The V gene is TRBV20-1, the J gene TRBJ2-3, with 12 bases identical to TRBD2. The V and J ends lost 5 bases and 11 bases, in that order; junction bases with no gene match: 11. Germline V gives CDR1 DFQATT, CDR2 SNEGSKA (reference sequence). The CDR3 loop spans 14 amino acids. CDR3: CSAEETSGGKGQYF. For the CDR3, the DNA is TGCAGTGCTGAGGAGACTAGCGGGGGAAAGGGGCAGTATTTT.

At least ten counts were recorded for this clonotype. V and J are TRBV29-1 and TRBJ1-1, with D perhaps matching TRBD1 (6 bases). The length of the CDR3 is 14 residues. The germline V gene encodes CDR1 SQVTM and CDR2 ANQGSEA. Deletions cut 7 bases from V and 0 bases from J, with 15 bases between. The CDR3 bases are TGCAGCGGTGCCCCCGCAGGGGTGAACACTGAAGCTTTCTTT. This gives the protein CSGAPAGVNTEAFF.

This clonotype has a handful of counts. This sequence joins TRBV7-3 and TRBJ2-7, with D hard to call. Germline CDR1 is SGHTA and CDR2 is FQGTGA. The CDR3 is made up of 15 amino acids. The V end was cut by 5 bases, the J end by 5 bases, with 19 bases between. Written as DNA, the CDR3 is TGTGCCAGCAGCCGAGTGGGTAGTCCCGGCAACGAGCAGTACTTC. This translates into CASSRVGSPGNEQYF.

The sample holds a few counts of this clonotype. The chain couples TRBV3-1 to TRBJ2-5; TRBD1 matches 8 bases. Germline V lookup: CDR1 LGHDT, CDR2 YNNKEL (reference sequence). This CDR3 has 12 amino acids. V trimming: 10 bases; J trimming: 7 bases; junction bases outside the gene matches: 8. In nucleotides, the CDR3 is TGTGCCATTGACCAGGGGGCCGGGACCCAGTACTTC. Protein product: CAIDQGAGTQYF.

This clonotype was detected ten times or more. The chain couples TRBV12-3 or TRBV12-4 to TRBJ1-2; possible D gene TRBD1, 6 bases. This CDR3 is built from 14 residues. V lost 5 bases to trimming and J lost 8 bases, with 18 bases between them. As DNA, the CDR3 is TGTGCCAGCAGTACGACAGGCGAACTCCCAGGCTACACCTTC. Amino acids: CASSTTGELPGYTF.

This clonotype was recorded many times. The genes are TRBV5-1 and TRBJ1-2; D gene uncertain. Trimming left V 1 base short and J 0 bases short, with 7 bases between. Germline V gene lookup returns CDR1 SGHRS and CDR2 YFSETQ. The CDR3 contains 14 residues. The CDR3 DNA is TGCGCCAGCAGCTTGTGGGGAGCTAACTATGGCTACACCTTC. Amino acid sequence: CASSLWGANYGYTF.

The DNA of the CDR3 is TGCGCCAGCAGCTTGAGACAGGGGAGGAACGAGCAGTACTTC. It is translated as CASSLRQGRNEQYF. The chain carries TRBV5-1 and TRBJ2-7, with 8 nucleotides matching TRBD1. In germline, CDR1 is SGHRS, CDR2 YFSETQ. CDR3 length: 14 amino acids. J was trimmed by 5 bases and V by 1 base; bases with no gene match: 5.

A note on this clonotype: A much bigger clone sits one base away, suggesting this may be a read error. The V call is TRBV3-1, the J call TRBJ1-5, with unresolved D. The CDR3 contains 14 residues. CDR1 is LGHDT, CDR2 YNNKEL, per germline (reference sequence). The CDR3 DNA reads TGTTCCAGCACCCAAGGGAAGGGCAATCAGCCCCAGCATTTT. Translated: CSSTQGKGNQPQHF.

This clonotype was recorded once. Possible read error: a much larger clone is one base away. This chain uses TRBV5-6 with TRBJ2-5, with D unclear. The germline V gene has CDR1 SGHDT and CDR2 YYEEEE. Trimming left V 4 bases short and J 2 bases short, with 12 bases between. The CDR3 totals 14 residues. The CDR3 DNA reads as TGTGCCAGCAGCGTGCGACTGGTTCAAGAGACCCAGTACTTC. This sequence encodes CASSVRLVQETQYF.

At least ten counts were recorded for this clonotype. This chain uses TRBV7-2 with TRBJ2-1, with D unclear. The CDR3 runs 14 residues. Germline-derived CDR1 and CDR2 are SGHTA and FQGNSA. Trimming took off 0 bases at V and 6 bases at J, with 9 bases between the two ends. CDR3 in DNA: TGTGCCAGCAGCTTAGCGCCAGCCATCAATGAGCAGTTCTTC. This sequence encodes CASSLAPAINEQFF.

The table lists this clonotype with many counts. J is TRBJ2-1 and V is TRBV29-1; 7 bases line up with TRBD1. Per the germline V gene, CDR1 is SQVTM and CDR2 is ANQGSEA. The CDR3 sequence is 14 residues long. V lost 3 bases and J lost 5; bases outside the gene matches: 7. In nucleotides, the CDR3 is TGCAGCGTTGAGAGGCCCAGGGGGAACAATGAGCAGTTCTTC. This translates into CSVERPRGNNEQFF.

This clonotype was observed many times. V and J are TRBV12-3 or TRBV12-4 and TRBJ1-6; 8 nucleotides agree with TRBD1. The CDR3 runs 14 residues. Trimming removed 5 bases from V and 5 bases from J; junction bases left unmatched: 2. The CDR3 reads CASSEGQDNSPLHF. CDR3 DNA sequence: TGTGCCAGCAGTGAGGGACAGGATAATTCACCCCTCCACTTT.

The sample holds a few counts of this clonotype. DNA of the CDR3: TGTGCCAGCACCATCCGCCAGGGAGCATCCGGCGAGCAGTACTTC. Amino acids: CASTIRQGASGEQYF. The rearrangement links TRBV28 to TRBJ2-7; D tentatively fits TRBD1 or TRBD2 (5 bases each). Germline V lookup: CDR1 MDHEN, CDR2 SYDVKM. The germline V and J ends were trimmed by 7 bases and 6 bases, with 22 bases remaining between them. This CDR3 contains 15 residues.

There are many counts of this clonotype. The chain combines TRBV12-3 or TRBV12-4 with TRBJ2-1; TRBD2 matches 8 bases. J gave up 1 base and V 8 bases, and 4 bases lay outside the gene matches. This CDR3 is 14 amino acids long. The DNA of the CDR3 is TGTGCCAGCCTTCGGGGGGGGTCCTACAATGAGCAGTTCTTC. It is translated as CASLRGGSYNEQFF.